The clone carrying this T cell receptor (beta chain) has a handful of counts. Molecular barcoding with unique molecular identifiers was used for the TCRbeta library. A single record per CDR3 protein comes from TCRdb applying MiXCR to the PCR reads. The data hold more than 150,000 distinct CDR3 sequences, with around 6.8% observed a single time. The data were taken from a study of T-cell reconstitution after alpha-beta-depleted transplantation in children. Trimming left V 2 bases short and J 3 bases short, with 17 bases between. Germline CDR1 MNHEY, CDR2 SVGEGT. The CDR3 covers 16 residues. This clonotype was obtained from a human donor who donated a stem cell graft to a child with Wiskott-Aldrich syndrome. The V and J genes are TRBV6-2 or TRBV6-3 and TRBJ2-7; D gene uncertain. Sequenced here: PBMCs from the stem cell graft donor, sampled from the stem cell graft. Here the CDR3 DNA reads TGTGCCAGCAGTTACCCGGAAACAGACATAAACTACGAGCAGTACTTC. Translated, it gives CASSYPETDINYEQYF.